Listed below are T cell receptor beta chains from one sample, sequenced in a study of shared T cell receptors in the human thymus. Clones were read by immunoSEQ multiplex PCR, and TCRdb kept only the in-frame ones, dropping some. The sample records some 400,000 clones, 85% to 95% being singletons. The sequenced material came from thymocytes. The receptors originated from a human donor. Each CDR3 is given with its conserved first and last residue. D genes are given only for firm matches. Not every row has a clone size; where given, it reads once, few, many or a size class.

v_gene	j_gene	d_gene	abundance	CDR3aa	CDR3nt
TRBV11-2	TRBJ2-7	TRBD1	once	CASSVAGTGSYEQYF	TGTGCCAGCAGCGTTGCCGGGACAGGGAGTTACGAGCAGTACTTC
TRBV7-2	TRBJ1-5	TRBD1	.	CASSHVPRGGAGQPQHF	TGTGCCAGCAGCCACGTCCCCCGAGGGGGCGCGGGACAGCCCCAGCATTTT
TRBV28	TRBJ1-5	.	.	CASSFWINSINQPQHF	TGTGCCAGCAGTTTTTGGATCAACAGCATTAATCAGCCCCAGCATTTT
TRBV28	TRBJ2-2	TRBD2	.	CASRSGRFTGELFF	TGTGCCAGTAGGAGCGGGAGGTTCACCGGGGAGCTGTTTTTT
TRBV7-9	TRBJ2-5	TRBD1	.	CASSLGDPKGAEETQYF	TGTGCCAGCAGCTTAGGGGACCCAAAGGGGGCCGAAGAGACCCAGTACTTC
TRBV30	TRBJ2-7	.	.	CAWSEAVTEACEQYF	TGTGCCTGGAGTGAAGCCGTGACAGAGGCCTGCGAGCAGTACTTC
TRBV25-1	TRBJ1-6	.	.	CASSESSEAVNSPLHF	TGTGCCAGCAGTGAATCCTCAGAGGCGGTAAATTCACCCCTCCACTTT
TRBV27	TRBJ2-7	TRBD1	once	CASSVNRGSYEQYF	TGTGCCAGCAGTGTTAACAGGGGTAGCTACGAGCAGTACTTC
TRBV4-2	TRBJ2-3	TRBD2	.	CASSQGGRKGADTQYF	TGTGCCAGCAGCCAAGGCGGGAGGAAGGGAGCAGATACGCAGTATTTT
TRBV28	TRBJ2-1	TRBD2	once	CASSLRRLAGSPYNEQFF	TGTGCCAGCAGTTTAAGGAGGCTAGCGGGATCACCCTACAATGAGCAGTTCTTC
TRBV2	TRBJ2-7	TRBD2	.	CASLTSGSSYEQYF	TGTGCCAGCCTGACTAGCGGGAGTTCCTACGAGCAGTACTTC
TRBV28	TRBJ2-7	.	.	CASSGPSYEQYF	TGTGCCAGCTCGGGGCCCTCCTACGAGCAGTACTTC
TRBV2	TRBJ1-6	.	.	CASSELQGKSSYNSPLHF	TGTGCCAGCAGTGAACTACAGGGCAAAAGCTCCTATAATTCACCCCTCCACTTT
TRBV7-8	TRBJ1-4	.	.	CASSLDREDPRASEKLFF	TGTGCCAGCAGCTTAGACAGGGAGGACCCTAGGGCGAGTGAAAAACTGTTTTTT
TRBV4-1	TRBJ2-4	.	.	CASSLLWDGKILAKNIQYF	TGCGCCAGCAGCCTACTCTGGGACGGGAAAATTCTAGCCAAAAACATTCAGTACTTC
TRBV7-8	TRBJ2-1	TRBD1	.	CASSPGQGDEEYNEQFF	TGTGCCAGCAGCCCGGGACAGGGGGACGAGGAATACAATGAGCAGTTCTTC
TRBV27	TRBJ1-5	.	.	CASSPSPHRRSNQPQHF	TGTGCCAGCAGTCCCTCGCCCCACCGGCGGAGCAATCAGCCCCAGCATTTT
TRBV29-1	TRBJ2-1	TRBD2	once	CSVDSRLASAFGEQFF	TGCAGCGTTGACAGTCGACTAGCCTCCGCGTTTGGTGAGCAGTTCTTC
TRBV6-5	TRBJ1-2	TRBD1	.	CASSSDRVYGYTF	TGTGCCAGCAGCAGTGACAGGGTCTATGGCTACACCTTC
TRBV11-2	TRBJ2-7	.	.	CASSSTPPLLPRSSYEQYF	TGTGCCAGCAGCTCCACCCCCCCCCTACTACCGCGGAGCTCCTACGAGCAGTACTTC
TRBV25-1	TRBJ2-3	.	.	CASSGLALQDTQYF	TGTGCCAGCAGTGGCTTAGCCTTACAAGATACGCAGTATTTT
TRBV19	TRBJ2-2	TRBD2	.	CASWEGSLSNTGELFF	TGTGCCAGCTGGGAGGGCTCCCTTTCCAACACCGGGGAGCTGTTTTTT
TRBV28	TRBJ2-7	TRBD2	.	CASSQTVSGRFHEQYF	TGTGCCAGCAGTCAAACCGTAAGCGGGAGGTTCCACGAGCAGTACTTC
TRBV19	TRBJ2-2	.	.	CASSSGYAGELFF	TGTGCCAGTAGTTCCGGGTACGCCGGGGAGCTGTTTTTT
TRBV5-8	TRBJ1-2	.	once	CASGVRRSDGYTF	TGTGCCAGCGGGGTCCGACGGTCGGATGGCTACACCTTC
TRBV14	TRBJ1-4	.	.	CASSQDLSGLSDEKLFF	TGTGCCAGCAGCCAAGATCTCAGCGGACTCTCGGATGAAAAACTGTTTTTT
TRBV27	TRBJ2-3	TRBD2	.	CASRVYGLAGEYF	TGTGCCAGCAGAGTTTATGGTCTAGCGGGGGAGTATTTT
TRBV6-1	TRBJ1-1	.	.	CASHRTPNTEAFF	TGTGCCAGCCATCGAACCCCGAACACTGAAGCTTTCTTT
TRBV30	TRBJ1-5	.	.	CAQSSGPTYQPQHF	TGTGCCCAGAGCTCGGGACCTACCTATCAGCCCCAGCATTTT
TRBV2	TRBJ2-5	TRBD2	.	CASSEEREREETQYF	TGTGCCAGCAGCGAGGAGCGGGAACGTGAAGAGACCCAGTACTTC
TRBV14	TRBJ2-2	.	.	CASSQDKGAGNTGELFF	TGTGCCAGCAGCCAAGATAAGGGCGCAGGGAACACCGGGGAGCTGTTTTTT
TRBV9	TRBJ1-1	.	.	CASSVEVRDTLNTEAFF	TGTGCCAGCAGCGTAGAGGTGCGGGACACCTTGAACACTGAAGCTTTCTTT
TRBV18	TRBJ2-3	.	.	CASSPRIDSTDRSNTDTQYF	TGTGCCAGCTCACCTCGTATCGACAGCACCGACCGGAGCAACACAGATACGCAGTATTTT
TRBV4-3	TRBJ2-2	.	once	CASSQGPSTSRGTGELFF	TGCGCCAGCAGCCAAGGACCCTCGACTAGCAGGGGCACCGGGGAGCTGTTTTTT
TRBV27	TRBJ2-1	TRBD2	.	CASSSPSNSGISYNEQFF	TGTGCCAGCAGTTCTCCCTCTAATAGCGGGATAAGTTACAATGAGCAGTTCTTC
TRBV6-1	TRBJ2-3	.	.	CASSSGTDTQYF	TGTGCCAGCAGTAGCGGCACAGATACGCAGTATTTT
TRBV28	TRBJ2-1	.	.	CASSLFRVGGRGPGQFF	TGTGCCAGCAGTTTATTTAGAGTGGGGGGGCGAGGACCAGGGCAGTTCTTC
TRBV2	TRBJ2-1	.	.	CASSDLGYNEQFF	TGTGCCAGCAGTGATTTGGGATACAATGAGCAGTTCTTC
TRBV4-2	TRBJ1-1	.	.	CASSQALGQNTEAFF	TGTGCCAGCAGCCAAGCCCTCGGTCAGAACACTGAAGCTTTCTTT
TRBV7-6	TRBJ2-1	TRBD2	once	CASSLPGGPSSYNEQFF	TGTGCCAGCAGCCTCCCGGGAGGCCCGAGCTCCTACAATGAGCAGTTCTTC
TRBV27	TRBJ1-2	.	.	CASSSRADNPNPFYGYTF	TGTGCCAGCAGTAGCCGGGCCGACAACCCCAATCCATTCTATGGCTACACCTTC
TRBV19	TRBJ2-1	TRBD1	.	CASSPGQGINEQFF	TGTGCCAGTAGTCCGGGACAGGGGATCAATGAGCAGTTCTTC
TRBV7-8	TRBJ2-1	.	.	CASSLIRGRPYNEQFF	TGTGCCAGCAGCCTGATCAGGGGACGCCCCTACAATGAGCAGTTCTTC
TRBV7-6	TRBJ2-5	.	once	CASSLARVETQYF	TGTGCCAGCAGCTTAGCGAGAGTGGAGACCCAGTACTTC
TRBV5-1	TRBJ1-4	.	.	CASSLLAVETNEKLFF	TGCGCCAGCAGCTTGTTGGCAGTAGAAACTAATGAAAAACTGTTTTTT
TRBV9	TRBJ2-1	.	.	CASRSGCSYNEQFF	TGTGCCAGCCGCTCCGGATGCTCCTACAATGAGCAGTTCTTC
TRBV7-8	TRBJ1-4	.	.	CASSLGGRETVPHEKLFF	TGTGCCAGCAGCTTAGGCGGTCGGGAGACGGTACCCCATGAAAAACTGTTTTTT
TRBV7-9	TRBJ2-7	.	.	CASSFSSSYEQYF	TGTGCCAGCAGCTTCTCGAGCTCCTACGAGCAGTACTTC
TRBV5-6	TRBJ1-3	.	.	CASSLAVGSGNTIYF	TGTGCCAGCAGCTTGGCCGTCGGTTCTGGAAACACCATATATTTT
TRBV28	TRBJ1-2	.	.	CASTHTDSQGNYGYTF	TGTGCCAGCACCCACACGGACAGCCAAGGGAACTATGGCTACACCTTC
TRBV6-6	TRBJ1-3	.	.	CASSYSGTVDTIYF	TGTGCCAGCAGTTATTCCGGGACGGTAGACACCATATATTTT
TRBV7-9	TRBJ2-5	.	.	CASSLPQGRETQYF	TGTGCCAGCAGCTTGCCACAGGGTCGGGAGACCCAGTACTTC
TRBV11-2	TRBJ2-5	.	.	CASSLDSEGAETQYF	TGTGCCAGCAGCTTAGATTCAGAGGGTGCAGAGACCCAGTACTTC
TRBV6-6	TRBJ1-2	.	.	CASSYPATNYGYTF	TGTGCCAGCAGTTACCCGGCAACTAACTATGGCTACACCTTC
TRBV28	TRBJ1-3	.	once	CASSLPPGVGNTIYF	TGTGCCAGCAGTTTACCCCCGGGCGTTGGAAACACCATATATTTT
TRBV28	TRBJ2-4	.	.	CASSRTGMGLPGLAKNIQYF	TGTGCCAGCTCCCGAACCGGTATGGGTTTGCCGGGGTTAGCCAAAAACATTCAGTACTTC
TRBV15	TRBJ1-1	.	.	CATSRDHSLETEAFF	TGTGCCACCAGCAGAGATCACTCCCTAGAGACTGAAGCTTTCTTT
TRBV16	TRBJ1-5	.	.	CASSQSSQGGNQPQHF	TGTGCCAGCAGCCAATCGTCTCAAGGGGGCAATCAGCCCCAGCATTTT
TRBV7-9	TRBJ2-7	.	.	CASSLAGGIYEQYF	TGTGCCAGCAGCTTAGCCGGAGGGATTTACGAGCAGTACTTC
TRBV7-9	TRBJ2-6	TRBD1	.	CASSHWDRDSGANVLTF	TGTGCCAGCAGCCACTGGGACAGGGACTCTGGGGCCAACGTCCTGACTTTC